This is a list of T cell receptor beta chains from one sample in a study of identical twins. TCRdb ran MiXCR on the 5' RACE reads and lists one entry per CDR3 protein. The repertoire holds fewer than 650,000 distinct CDR3 sequences, with 7% to 7.5% as singletons. These data are also associated with another study on yellow fever vaccine responses in identical twins.

The material sequenced was PBMCs. These receptors all come from a woman aged 18-35 years in good health. CDR3s include the opening cysteine and the closing phenylalanine or tryptophan. D genes are given only for firm matches. Size is stated for part of the rows, as once, few or many counts, or as a class when the clone is expanded.

d_gene	len	abundance	j_gene	v_gene	CDR3nt	CDR3aa
NA	14	few	TRBJ2-3	TRBV12-3/TRBV12-4	TGTGCCAGCAGTTTGGGCCACACAGGTGATACGCAGTATTTT	CASSLGHTGDTQYF
TRBD1	16	many	TRBJ1-4	TRBV5-1	TGCGCCAGCAGCGAGGGACAGGGGAGCGGTAATGAAAAACTGTTTTTT	CASSEGQGSGNEKLFF
TRBD1	15	many	TRBJ1-6	TRBV28	TGTGCCAGCAGTTCCTACAGGGGTTACAATTCACCCCTCCACTTT	CASSSYRGYNSPLHF
TRBD1	17	many	TRBJ1-4	TRBV3-1	TGTGCCAGCAGCGCCCGACAGGGAAGAGCAACTAATGAAAAACTGTTTTTT	CASSARQGRATNEKLFF
NA	15	few	TRBJ2-1	TRBV27	TGTGCCAGCAGTTCCCAGGGGGGCCGGTTCCATGAGCAGTTCTTC	CASSSQGGRFHEQFF
TRBD1	15	many	TRBJ2-2	TRBV7-9	TGTGCCAGCAGCAGGGGACAGGGAAACACCGGGGAGCTGTTTTTT	CASSRGQGNTGELFF
NA	13	few	TRBJ2-1	TRBV4-1	TGCGCCAGCAGCCAAGAAGTGGGGAGTGAGCAGTTCTTC	CASSQEVGSEQFF
NA	15	NA	TRBJ2-1	TRBV4-2	TGTGCCAGCAGCCAAGGGGCAAGCTCCTACAATGAGCAGTTCTTC	CASSQGASSYNEQFF
NA	14	few	TRBJ1-5	TRBV13	TGTGCCAGCAGCTTAGCGGTGGAAAATCAGCCCCAGCATTTT	CASSLAVENQPQHF
NA	14	many	TRBJ1-5	TRBV10-3	TGTGCCATCAGTGACAGGGGAGCGGATCAGCCCCAGCATTTT	CAISDRGADQPQHF
NA	14	NA	TRBJ1-6	TRBV5-5	TGTGCCAGCAGCTTGGATCTGGCGGTTTCACCCCTCCACTTT	CASSLDLAVSPLHF
NA	14	many	TRBJ1-2	TRBV20-1	TGCAGTGCTCGCCCCGACAGTTTATACTATGGCTACACCTTC	CSARPDSLYYGYTF
NA	16	many	TRBJ1-4	TRBV5-1	TGCGCCAGCAGCTTGTCCGGGGCAACAACTAATGAAAAACTGTTTTTT	CASSLSGATTNEKLFF
TRBD2	17	NA	TRBJ2-1	TRBV7-6	TGTGCCAGCAGCTTGGGGTGGCGGGGGACTCCCTACAATGAGCAGTTCTTC	CASSLGWRGTPYNEQFF
NA	16	NA	TRBJ1-4	TRBV28	TGTGCCAGCAGTTTACTCGGGGGTGGAACTAATGAAAAACTGTTTTTT	CASSLLGGGTNEKLFF
NA	15	few	TRBJ1-1	TRBV2	TGTGCCAGCAGCCGACAACCGTCGAAGAACACTGAAGCTTTCTTT	CASSRQPSKNTEAFF
TRBD1	15	many	TRBJ1-5	TRBV12-3/TRBV12-4	TGTGCCAGCAGTTTAGGCCAGGGGGGCAATCAGCCCCAGCATTTT	CASSLGQGGNQPQHF
NA	14	few	TRBJ2-5	TRBV15	TGTGCCACCAGCCGACCAGGGAGTTGGGAGACCCAGTACTTC	CATSRPGSWETQYF
NA	14	NA	TRBJ1-1	TRBV5-5	TGTGCCAGCAGCTTACTTACCTTGAACACTGAAGCTTTCTTT	CASSLLTLNTEAFF
TRBD2	16	many	TRBJ2-1	TRBV10-1	TGCGCCAGCAGTGACCCGGGGACTAGCGGGGGTTATGAGCAGTTCTTC	CASSDPGTSGGYEQFF
NA	17	many	TRBJ2-1	TRBV5-1	TGCGCCAGCAGCTTGGGTGCGTTGTCGAGCTCCTACAATGAGCAGTTCTTC	CASSLGALSSSYNEQFF
NA	16	NA	TRBJ2-1	TRBV6-2/TRBV6-3	TGTGCCAGCAGTTACTCGCCAGAGAACTCCTACAATGAGCAGTTCTTC	CASSYSPENSYNEQFF
NA	14	few	TRBJ2-3	TRBV20-1	TGCAGTGCTAGGACTCCAACGGACCCAGATACGCAGTATTTT	CSARTPTDPDTQYF
TRBD1	17	many	TRBJ1-2	TRBV11-1	TGTGCCAGCAGCTTAGCCCGTTCGACAGGGAGAAGCTATGGCTACACCTTC	CASSLARSTGRSYGYTF
NA	12	few	TRBJ2-1	TRBV10-3	TGTGCCATCAGTGAGTCCTCCTATGAGCAGTTCTTC	CAISESSYEQFF
TRBD2	13	few	TRBJ2-1	TRBV20-1	TGCAGTGCTAGCGGGGGGGGTCGCGGTGAGCAGTTCTTC	CSASGGGRGEQFF
TRBD1	11	few	TRBJ2-7	TRBV2	TGTGCCAGCAGTGAACAGGGGGAGACGAACTTC	CASSEQGETNF
TRBD1	17	many	TRBJ1-1	TRBV27	TGTGCCAGCACCTTCACGGGACAGGGGGCGCCCAACACTGAAGCTTTCTTT	CASTFTGQGAPNTEAFF
NA	14	NA	TRBJ2-3	TRBV14	TGTGCCAGCAGCCATCCAGGTACCCCAGATACGCAGTATTTT	CASSHPGTPDTQYF
TRBD2	15	NA	TRBJ2-1	TRBV10-2	TGCGCCAGCAGAACCGGGACTAGCGGATACAATGAGCAGTTCTTC	CASRTGTSGYNEQFF
NA	13	many	TRBJ2-7	TRBV12-3/TRBV12-4	TGTGCCAGCAGTCTTGGCCTCGCCTACGAGCAGTACTTC	CASSLGLAYEQYF
TRBD2	15	NA	TRBJ2-3	TRBV3-1	TGTGCCAGCAACCATCTAGCGGGGGGCACAGATACGCAGTATTTT	CASNHLAGGTDTQYF
NA	17	NA	TRBJ1-1	TRBV3-1	TGTGCCAGCAGCCAGGTTAATTCCAGGGGTTGGGGCACTGAAGCTTTCTTT	CASSQVNSRGWGTEAFF
TRBD1	16	NA	TRBJ1-2	TRBV12-3/TRBV12-4	TGTGCCAGCAGTTCTACCGGGACAGGGAGAGGTAGTGGCTACACCTTC	CASSSTGTGRGSGYTF
NA	17	NA	TRBJ2-1	TRBV5-1	TGCGCCAGCAGCTTGGATGGCACGTTGAACGTATACAATGAGCAGTTCTTC	CASSLDGTLNVYNEQFF
NA	12	many	TRBJ2-1	TRBV10-3	TGTGCCGTCAGAGATAGGTTCGGTGAGCAGTTCTTC	CAVRDRFGEQFF
NA	11	many	TRBJ2-1	TRBV5-6	TGTGCCAGCAGCCGCACACAAGAGCAGTTCTTC	CASSRTQEQFF
NA	16	few	TRBJ2-2	TRBV12-3/TRBV12-4	TGTGCCAGCAGAACCATAGTATACCCGAACACCGGGGAGCTGTTTTTT	CASRTIVYPNTGELFF
NA	15	many	TRBJ1-5	TRBV10-3	TGTGCCATCAGTGAAGGGGGGGCTGGGTTTCAGCCCCAGCATTTT	CAISEGGAGFQPQHF
NA	13	many	TRBJ1-5	TRBV4-1	TGCGCCAGCAGCCCCCCGGCCAGGCAGCCCCAGCATTTT	CASSPPARQPQHF
TRBD2	16	many	TRBJ2-7	TRBV10-3	TGTGCCATCAGCAAAACGTTCGCCAGCGGGAGCTACGAGCAGTACTTC	CAISKTFASGSYEQYF
TRBD1	14	NA	TRBJ1-4	TRBV4-2	TGTGCCAGCGCTACTTCAGGGGGAGGTGAAAAACTGTTTTTT	CASATSGGGEKLFF
NA	18	many	TRBJ2-1	TRBV4-1	TGCGCCAGCAGCCAAGATTTAGCGCGTAAGAGCTCCTACAATGAGCAGTTCTTC	CASSQDLARKSSYNEQFF
TRBD1	13	few	TRBJ2-4	TRBV20-1	TGCAGTGCCAATACAGGGGGTGGATACATTCAGTACTTC	CSANTGGGYIQYF
NA	14	many	TRBJ2-2	TRBV10-3	TGTGCCATCAGTGAGTCGCGGGTCACCGGGGAGCTGTTTTTT	CAISESRVTGELFF
TRBD1	14	few	TRBJ1-5	TRBV29-1	TGCAGCGTTGGGGGACAGGGGGGAAATCAGCCCCAGCATTTT	CSVGGQGGNQPQHF
TRBD2	17	many	TRBJ2-1	TRBV4-1	TGCGCCAGCAGCTCTGGACTAGCGGGGGCCACCTACAATGAGCAGTTCTTC	CASSSGLAGATYNEQFF
NA	11	NA	TRBJ1-4	TRBV28	TGTGCCACCACCAGTAGAGAAAAACTGTTTTTT	CATTSREKLFF
TRBD1	15	NA	TRBJ2-5	TRBV20-1	TGCAGTGCTAGAGATTTGGACAGGGTCCAAGAGACCCAGTACTTC	CSARDLDRVQETQYF